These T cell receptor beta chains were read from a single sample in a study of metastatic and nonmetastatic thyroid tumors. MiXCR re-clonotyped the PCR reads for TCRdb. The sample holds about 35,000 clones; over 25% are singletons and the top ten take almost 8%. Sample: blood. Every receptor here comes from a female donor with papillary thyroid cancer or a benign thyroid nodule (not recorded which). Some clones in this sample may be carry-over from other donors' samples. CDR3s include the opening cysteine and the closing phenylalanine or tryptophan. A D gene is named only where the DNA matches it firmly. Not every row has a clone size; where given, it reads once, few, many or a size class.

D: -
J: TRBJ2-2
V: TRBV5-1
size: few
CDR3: CASSLAGVRTGELFF
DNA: TGCGCCAGCAGCTTGGCTGGAGTCCGCACCGGGGAGCTGTTTTTT

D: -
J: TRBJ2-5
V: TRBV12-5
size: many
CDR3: CASGFSGEWETQYF
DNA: TGTGCTAGTGGTTTTTCGGGAGAATGGGAGACCCAGTACTTC

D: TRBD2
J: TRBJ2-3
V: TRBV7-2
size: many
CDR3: CASSGGLAGAKGFADTQYF
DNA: TGTGCCAGCAGCGGGGGACTAGCGGGAGCGAAAGGGTTCGCAGATACGCAGTATTTT

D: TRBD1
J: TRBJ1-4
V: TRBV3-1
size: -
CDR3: CASSQDGDRAGKLFF
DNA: TGTGCCAGCAGCCAAGATGGAGACAGGGCGGGAAAACTGTTTTTT

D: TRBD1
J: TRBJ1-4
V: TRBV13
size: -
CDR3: CASSLKGQGSTNEKLFF
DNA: TGTGCCAGCAGCTTAAAGGGACAGGGATCAACTAATGAAAAACTGTTTTTT

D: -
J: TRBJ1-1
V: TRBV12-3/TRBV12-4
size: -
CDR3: CASGLGASTEALF
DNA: TGTGCCAGCGGTTTAGGGGCGAGCACTGAAGCTTTATTT

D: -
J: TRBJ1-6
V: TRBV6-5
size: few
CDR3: CASSYGQYSYNSPLHF
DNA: TGTGCCAGCAGTTACGGGCAGTACTCCTATAATTCACCCCTCCACTTT

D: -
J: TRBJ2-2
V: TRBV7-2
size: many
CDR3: CASRPLSARGGELFF
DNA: TGTGCCAGCAGGCCACTGTCCGCACGAGGCGGGGAGCTGTTTTTT

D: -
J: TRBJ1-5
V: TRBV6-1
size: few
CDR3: CASGSRQESDQPQHF
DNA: TGTGCCAGCGGGTCAAGACAGGAATCCGATCAGCCCCAGCATTTT

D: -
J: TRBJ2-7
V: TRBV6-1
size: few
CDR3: CASKGLYDQYF
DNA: TGTGCCAGCAAAGGCCTTTACGATCAGTACTTC

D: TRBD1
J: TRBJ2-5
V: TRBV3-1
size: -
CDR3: CASSPPGQARQETQYF
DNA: TGTGCCAGCAGCCCTCCGGGACAGGCGAGACAAGAGACCCAGTACTTC

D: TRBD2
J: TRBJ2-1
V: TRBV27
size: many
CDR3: CASSPPSGRAYNEQFF
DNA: TGTGCCAGCAGTCCACCTAGCGGGAGGGCCTACAATGAGCAGTTCTTC

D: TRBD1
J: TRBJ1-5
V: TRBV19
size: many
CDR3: CASSWIENRGYNQPQHF
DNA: TGTGCCAGTAGTTGGATAGAGAACAGGGGCTACAATCAGCCCCAGCATTTT

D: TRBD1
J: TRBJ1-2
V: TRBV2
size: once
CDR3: CASSPGQGYGYTF
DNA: TGTGCCAGCAGTCCGGGACAGGGTTATGGCTACACCTTC

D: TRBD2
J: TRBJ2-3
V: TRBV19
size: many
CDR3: CASSISGGITDTQYF
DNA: TGTGCCAGTAGTATTAGCGGGGGGATCACAGATACGCAGTATTTT

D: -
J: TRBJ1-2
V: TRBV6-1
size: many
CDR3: CASRNYRDGYTF
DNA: TGTGCCAGCAGGAACTACAGGGATGGCTACACCTTC

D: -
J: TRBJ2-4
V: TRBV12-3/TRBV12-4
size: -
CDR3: CASSLRVAKNIQYF
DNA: TGTGCCAGCAGTCTCAGGGTAGCCAAAAACATTCAGTACTTC

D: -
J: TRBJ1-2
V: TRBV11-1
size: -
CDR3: CASSSFAGASGYTF
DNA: TGTGCCAGCAGCTCCTTTGCCGGGGCGAGCGGCTACACCTTC

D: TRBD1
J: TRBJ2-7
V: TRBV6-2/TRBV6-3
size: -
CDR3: CASSSRGGGQESYEQYF
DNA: TGTGCCAGCAGTTCCCGAGGTGGGGGACAGGAGTCCTACGAGCAGTACTTC

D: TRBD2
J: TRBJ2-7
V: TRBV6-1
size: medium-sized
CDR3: CASSVLGSGSEQYF
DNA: TGTGCCAGCAGTGTCTTGGGTAGCGGGAGCGAGCAGTACTTC

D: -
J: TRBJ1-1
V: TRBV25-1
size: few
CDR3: CASRAGGTEAFF
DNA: TGTGCCAGCAGGGCGGGAGGGACTGAAGCTTTCTTT

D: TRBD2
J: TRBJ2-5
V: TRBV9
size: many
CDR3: CASSVGGGETQYF
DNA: TGTGCCAGCAGCGTAGGGGGAGGGGAGACCCAGTACTTC

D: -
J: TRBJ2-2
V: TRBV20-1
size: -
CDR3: CSAQRWDKNTGELFF
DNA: TGCAGTGCCCAGCGATGGGACAAAAACACCGGGGAGCTGTTTTTT

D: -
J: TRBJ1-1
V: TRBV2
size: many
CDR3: CASSDLGDTEAFF
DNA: TGTGCCAGCAGTGATCTCGGCGACACTGAAGCTTTCTTT

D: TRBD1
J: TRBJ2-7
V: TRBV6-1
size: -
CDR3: CASSQTGVEKYF
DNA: TGTGCCAGCAGTCAGACAGGGGTCGAGAAGTACTTC

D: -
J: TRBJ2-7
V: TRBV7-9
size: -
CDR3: CASSTGREQYF
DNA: TGTGCCAGCAGCACGGGACGCGAGCAGTACTTC

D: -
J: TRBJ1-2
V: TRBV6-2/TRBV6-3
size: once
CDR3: CASSLDRTNYGYTF
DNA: TGTGCCAGCAGTCTGGACCGAACTAACTATGGCTACACCTTC

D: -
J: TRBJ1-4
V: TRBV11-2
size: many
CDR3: CASSSNPKVNEKLFF
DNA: TGTGCCAGCAGCTCCAACCCAAAGGTTAATGAAAAACTGTTTTTT